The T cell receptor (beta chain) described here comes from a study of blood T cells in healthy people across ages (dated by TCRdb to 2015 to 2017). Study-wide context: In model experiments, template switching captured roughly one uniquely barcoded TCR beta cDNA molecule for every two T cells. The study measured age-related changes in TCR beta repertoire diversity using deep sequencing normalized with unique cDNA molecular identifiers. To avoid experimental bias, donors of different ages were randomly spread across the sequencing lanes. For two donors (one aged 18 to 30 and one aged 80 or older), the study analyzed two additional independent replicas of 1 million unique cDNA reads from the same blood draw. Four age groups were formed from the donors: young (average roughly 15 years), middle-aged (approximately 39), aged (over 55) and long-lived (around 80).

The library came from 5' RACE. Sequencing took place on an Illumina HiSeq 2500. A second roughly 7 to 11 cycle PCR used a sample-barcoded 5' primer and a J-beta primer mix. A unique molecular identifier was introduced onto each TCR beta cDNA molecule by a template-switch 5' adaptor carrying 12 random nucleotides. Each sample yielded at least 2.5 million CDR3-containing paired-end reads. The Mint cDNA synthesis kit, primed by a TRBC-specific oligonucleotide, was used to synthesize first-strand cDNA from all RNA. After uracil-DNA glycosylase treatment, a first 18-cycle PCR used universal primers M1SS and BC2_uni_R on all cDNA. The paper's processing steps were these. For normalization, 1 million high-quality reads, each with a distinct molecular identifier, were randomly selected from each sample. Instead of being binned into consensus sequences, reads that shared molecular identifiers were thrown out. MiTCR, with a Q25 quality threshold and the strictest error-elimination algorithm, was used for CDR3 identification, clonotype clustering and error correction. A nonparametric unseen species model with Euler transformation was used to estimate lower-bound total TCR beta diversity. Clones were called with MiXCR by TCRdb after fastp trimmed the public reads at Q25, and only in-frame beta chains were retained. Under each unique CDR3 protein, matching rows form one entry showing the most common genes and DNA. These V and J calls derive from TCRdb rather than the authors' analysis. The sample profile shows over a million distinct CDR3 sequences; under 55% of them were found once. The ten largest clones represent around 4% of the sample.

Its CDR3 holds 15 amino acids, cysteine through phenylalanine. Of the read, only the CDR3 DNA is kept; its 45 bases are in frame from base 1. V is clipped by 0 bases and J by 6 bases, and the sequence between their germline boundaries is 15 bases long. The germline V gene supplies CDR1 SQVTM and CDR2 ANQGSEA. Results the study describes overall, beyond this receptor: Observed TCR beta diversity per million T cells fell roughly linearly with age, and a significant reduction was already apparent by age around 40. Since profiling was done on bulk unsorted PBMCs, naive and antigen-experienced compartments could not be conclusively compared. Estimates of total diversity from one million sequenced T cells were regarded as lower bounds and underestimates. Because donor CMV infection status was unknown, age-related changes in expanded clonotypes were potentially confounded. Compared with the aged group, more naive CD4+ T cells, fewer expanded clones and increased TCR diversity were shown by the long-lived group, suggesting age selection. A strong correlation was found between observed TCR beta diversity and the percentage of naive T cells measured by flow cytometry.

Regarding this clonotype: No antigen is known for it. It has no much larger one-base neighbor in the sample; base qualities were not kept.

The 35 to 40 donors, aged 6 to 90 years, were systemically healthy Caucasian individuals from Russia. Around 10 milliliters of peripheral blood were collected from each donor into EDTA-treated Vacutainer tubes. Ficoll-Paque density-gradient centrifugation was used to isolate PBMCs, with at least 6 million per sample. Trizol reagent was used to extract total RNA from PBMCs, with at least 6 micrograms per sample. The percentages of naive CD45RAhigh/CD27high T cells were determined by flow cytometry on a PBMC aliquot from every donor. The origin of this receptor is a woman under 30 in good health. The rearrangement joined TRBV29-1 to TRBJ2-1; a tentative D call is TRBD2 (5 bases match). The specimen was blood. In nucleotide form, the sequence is TGCAGCGTTGAAGATGCGGAGGAACACCTCAATGAGCAGTTCTTC. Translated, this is CSVEDAEEHLNEQFF.